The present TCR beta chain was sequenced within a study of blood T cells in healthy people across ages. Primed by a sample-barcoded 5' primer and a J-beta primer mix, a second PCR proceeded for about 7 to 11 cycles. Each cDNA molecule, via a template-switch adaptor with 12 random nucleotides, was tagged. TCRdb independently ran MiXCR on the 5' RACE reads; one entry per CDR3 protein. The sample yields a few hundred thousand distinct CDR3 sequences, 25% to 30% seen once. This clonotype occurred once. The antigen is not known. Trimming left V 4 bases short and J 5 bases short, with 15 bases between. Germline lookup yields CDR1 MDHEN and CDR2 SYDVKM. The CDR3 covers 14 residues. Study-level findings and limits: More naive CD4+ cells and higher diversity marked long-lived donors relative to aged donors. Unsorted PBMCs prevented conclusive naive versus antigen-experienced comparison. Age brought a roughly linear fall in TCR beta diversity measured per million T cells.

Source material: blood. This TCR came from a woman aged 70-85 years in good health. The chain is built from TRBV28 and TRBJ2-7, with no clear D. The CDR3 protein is CASSSSIVPNEQYF. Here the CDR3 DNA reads TGTGCCAGCAGTTCGAGCATTGTACCCAACGAGCAGTACTTC.